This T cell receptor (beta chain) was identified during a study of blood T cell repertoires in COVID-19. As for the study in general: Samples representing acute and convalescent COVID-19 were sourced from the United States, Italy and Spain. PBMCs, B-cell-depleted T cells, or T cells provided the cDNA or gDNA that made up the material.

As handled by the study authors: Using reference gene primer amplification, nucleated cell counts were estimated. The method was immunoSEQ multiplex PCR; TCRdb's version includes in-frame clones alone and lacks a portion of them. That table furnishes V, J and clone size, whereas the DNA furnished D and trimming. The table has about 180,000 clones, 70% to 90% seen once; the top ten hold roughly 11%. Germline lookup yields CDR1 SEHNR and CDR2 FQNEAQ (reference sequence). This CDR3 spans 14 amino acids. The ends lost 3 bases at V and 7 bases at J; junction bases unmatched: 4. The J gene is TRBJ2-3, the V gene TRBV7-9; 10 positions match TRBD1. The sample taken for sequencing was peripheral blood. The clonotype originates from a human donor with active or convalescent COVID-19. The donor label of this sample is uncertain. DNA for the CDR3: TGTGCCAGCAGCTTGTGGACAGGGGGAAATACGCAGTATTTT. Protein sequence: CASSLWTGGNTQYF.